The rows below give T cell receptor beta chains drawn from one sample of a study of blood T cell repertoires in COVID-19. Data came from immunoSEQ multiplex PCR; TCRdb stores just in-frame clones and leaves some out. The sample shows approximately 18,000 clones, roughly nine tenths of them seen only once. Sequenced: peripheral blood. The receptors derive from a human donor in a cohort sampled during active COVID-19. The CDR3 runs from the conserved cysteine through the conserved F or W. A D gene is named only where the DNA matches it firmly. Clone size is stated in some rows and not others, as once, few, many or a class when expanded.

v_gene: TRBV4-2
j_gene: TRBJ2-1
d_gene: TRBD1
abundance: -
CDR3aa: CASSQDARDREQFF
CDR3nt: TGTGCCAGCAGCCAAGATGCCAGGGACAGAGAGCAGTTCTTC

v_gene: TRBV5-1
j_gene: TRBJ1-1
d_gene: TRBD1
abundance: -
CDR3aa: CASSLVGLTLGQLNTEAFF
CDR3nt: TGCGCCAGCAGCTTGGTTGGGCTTACTTTGGGACAGTTGAACACTGAAGCTTTCTTT

v_gene: TRBV3-1/TRBV3-2
j_gene: TRBJ1-2
d_gene: TRBD1
abundance: -
CDR3aa: CASSDRDRGYTF
CDR3nt: TGTGCCAGCAGCGACAGGGACCGAGGCTACACCTTC

v_gene: TRBV3-1/TRBV3-2
j_gene: TRBJ2-7
d_gene: -
abundance: -
CDR3aa: CASSQDYFYEQYF
CDR3nt: TGTGCCAGCAGCCAAGATTATTTCTACGAGCAGTACTTC

v_gene: TRBV7-2
j_gene: TRBJ2-1
d_gene: TRBD2
abundance: -
CDR3aa: CASSSEREDEQFF
CDR3nt: TGTGCCAGCAGCTCCGAGCGGGAAGACGAGCAGTTCTTC

v_gene: TRBV30
j_gene: TRBJ2-1
d_gene: -
abundance: -
CDR3aa: CAWSDQRWQFF
CDR3nt: TGTGCCTGGAGTGACCAGCGGTGGCAGTTCTTC

v_gene: TRBV27
j_gene: TRBJ2-3
d_gene: TRBD2
abundance: -
CDR3aa: CASSGLADTTDTQYF
CDR3nt: TGTGCCAGCAGTGGCCTAGCGGACACCACAGATACGCAGTATTTT

v_gene: TRBV29-1
j_gene: TRBJ1-1
d_gene: -
abundance: -
CDR3aa: CSVHGPGTEAFF
CDR3nt: TGCAGCGTTCATGGGCCGGGGACTGAAGCTTTCTTT

v_gene: TRBV19
j_gene: TRBJ2-7
d_gene: -
abundance: once
CDR3aa: CASSIGRGSYEQYF
CDR3nt: TGTGCCAGTAGTATCGGCAGGGGTTCGTACGAGCAGTACTTC

v_gene: TRBV29-1
j_gene: TRBJ1-1
d_gene: -
abundance: -
CDR3aa: CSVEEDLRGTEAFF
CDR3nt: TGCAGCGTTGAGGAAGATCTTAGGGGCACTGAAGCTTTCTTT

v_gene: TRBV7-9
j_gene: TRBJ2-3
d_gene: -
abundance: -
CDR3aa: CASSPFTDTQYF
CDR3nt: TGTGCCAGCAGCCCGTTCACAGATACGCAGTATTTT

v_gene: TRBV10-3
j_gene: TRBJ1-6
d_gene: -
abundance: -
CDR3aa: CAIRSGGLSSPLHF
CDR3nt: TGTGCCATCAGGTCCGGGGGGCTAAGTTCACCCCTCCACTTT

v_gene: TRBV5-1
j_gene: TRBJ2-2
d_gene: -
abundance: -
CDR3aa: CASKNREGFTGELFF
CDR3nt: TGCGCCAGCAAGAACAGGGAGGGATTCACCGGGGAGCTGTTTTTT

v_gene: TRBV9
j_gene: TRBJ2-3
d_gene: -
abundance: -
CDR3aa: CASSYSGEGTTDTQYF
CDR3nt: TGTGCCAGCAGCTACAGCGGTGAGGGAACCACAGATACGCAGTATTTT

v_gene: TRBV15
j_gene: TRBJ1-1
d_gene: -
abundance: -
CDR3aa: CATSIVVREGRAFF
CDR3nt: TGTGCCACCAGCATCGTCGTGAGGGAGGGAAGAGCTTTCTTT

v_gene: TRBV3-1/TRBV3-2
j_gene: TRBJ2-1
d_gene: TRBD1
abundance: -
CDR3aa: CASSPNTGASSYNEQFF
CDR3nt: TGTGCCAGCAGCCCAAACACAGGGGCTAGCTCCTACAATGAGCAGTTCTTC

v_gene: TRBV3-1/TRBV3-2
j_gene: TRBJ2-7
d_gene: -
abundance: -
CDR3aa: CASSQGPGLSYEQYF
CDR3nt: TGTGCCAGCAGCCAAGGCCCGGGTTTGTCCTACGAGCAGTACTTC

v_gene: TRBV5-1
j_gene: TRBJ1-1
d_gene: -
abundance: -
CDR3aa: CASSLNQMNTEAFF
CDR3nt: TGCGCCAGCAGCCTCAACCAGATGAACACTGAAGCTTTCTTT

v_gene: TRBV29-1
j_gene: TRBJ2-7
d_gene: TRBD1
abundance: once
CDR3aa: CSVGATLDRTSYEQYF
CDR3nt: TGCAGCGTTGGGGCGACTTTGGACAGGACCTCCTACGAGCAGTACTTC

v_gene: TRBV27
j_gene: TRBJ2-1
d_gene: TRBD2
abundance: once
CDR3aa: CASRKTSGRAYNEQFF
CDR3nt: TGTGCCAGCAGAAAGACTAGCGGGAGGGCCTACAATGAGCAGTTCTTC

v_gene: TRBV5-1
j_gene: TRBJ2-3
d_gene: TRBD2
abundance: -
CDR3aa: CASSTRLAEGSTDTQYF
CDR3nt: TGCGCCAGCAGCACGAGACTAGCGGAAGGTAGCACAGATACGCAGTATTTT

v_gene: TRBV7-9
j_gene: TRBJ2-1
d_gene: TRBD2
abundance: -
CDR3aa: CASSLALAGTYNEQFF
CDR3nt: TGTGCCAGCAGCTTAGCCCTAGCGGGGACCTACAATGAGCAGTTCTTC

v_gene: TRBV12-3/TRBV12-4
j_gene: TRBJ1-1
d_gene: -
abundance: few
CDR3aa: CASSLMRNTEAFF
CDR3nt: TGTGCCAGCAGTTTAATGCGGAACACTGAAGCTTTCTTT

v_gene: TRBV5-4
j_gene: TRBJ1-1
d_gene: TRBD1
abundance: -
CDR3aa: CASSFRTGTVNTEAFF
CDR3nt: TGTGCCAGCAGCTTCCGGACAGGGACGGTGAACACTGAAGCTTTCTTT

v_gene: TRBV27
j_gene: TRBJ2-7
d_gene: -
abundance: -
CDR3aa: CASSVRGGSYEQYF
CDR3nt: TGTGCCAGCAGTGTACGGGGTGGGTCCTACGAGCAGTACTTC

v_gene: TRBV18
j_gene: TRBJ2-1
d_gene: -
abundance: once
CDR3aa: CASSPNRYNEQFF
CDR3nt: TGTGCCAGCTCCCCTAACCGGTACAATGAGCAGTTCTTC

v_gene: TRBV5-1
j_gene: TRBJ1-6
d_gene: -
abundance: few
CDR3aa: CASSLDPGGTPLHF
CDR3nt: TGCGCCAGCAGCTTGGACCCTGGAGGTACACCCCTCCACTTT